A single sample is the source of the 3 T cell receptor beta chains below, sequenced in a study of cytomegalovirus exposure and HLA in healthy donors. PCR amplification relied on 60 Vbeta primers (plus 13 Jbeta primers). Profiled with immunoSEQ multiplex PCR; TCRdb holds only in-frame clones, not every one. Of some 150,000 clones listed, 82% are singletons. Sequencing input: PBMCs. Receptor source: a man between 50 and 59 years old in good health and CMV-seropositive.

The V gene is TRBV10-3, the J gene TRBJ1-1, with D possibly TRBD1 on 5 matching bases. There are 16 residues in the CDR3. CDR1 is ENHRY, CDR2 SYGVKD, per germline. Between the trimmed V and J ends, which lost 1 base and 1 base, there was a span of 13 bases. The CDR3 region is CAISEFGRGKNTEAFF. The CDR3 region has the DNA TGTGCCATCAGTGAGTTCGGCCGGGGGAAGAACACTGAAGCTTTCTTT.

The chain combines TRBV30 with TRBJ2-7; TRBD2 is a possible D gene (5 bases). The germline CDR1 and CDR2 sequences are GTSNPN and SVGIG (reference sequence). Trimming removed 1 base from V and 9 bases from J, with 16 bases in between. The CDR3 contains 13 residues. The CDR3 region has the DNA TGTGCCTGGAGTGCTCAACTTGAGCGGCCGCAGTACTTC. Translating gives CAWSAQLERPQYF.

The CDR3 sequence: CASSRGTSGGAHTQYF. CDR3 sequence (DNA): TGTGCCAGCAGCCGAGGGACTAGCGGGGGGGCCCATACGCAGTATTTT. The chain uses TRBV9 and TRBJ2-3; the match to TRBD2 covers 16 bases. Germline assignment: CDR1 SGDLS and CDR2 YYNGEE. This CDR3 is 16 amino acids long. V dropped 4 bases and J dropped 7; count of bases not matched to a gene: 6.